Described below is a single T cell receptor (beta chain) sequence and its context. What it recognizes is unknown. This entry comes from a study of Graves' ophthalmopathy and Graves' hyperthyroidism. Ophthalmopathy was moderately-to-severely active, CAS at least 3, NOSPECS at least 4, lasting under 3 months. If patients had other autoimmune diseases, uncontrolled infections, pregnancy or lactation, they were excluded. Germline CDR1 SGHVS, CDR2 FQNEAQ. This CDR3 has 16 amino acids. J gave up 0 bases and V 6 bases, and 10 bases lay outside the gene matches. TCR beta CDR3 amplification used RNA transcripts. An opening RT-PCR round employed HTBI primers and preceded a second-round multiplex PCR. MiXCR, applied by TCRdb to the multiplex PCR reads, yields one record per CDR3 protein. This table holds a few hundred thousand distinct CDR3 sequences, approximately 21% found once. Study-wide findings and caveats: Clonotypes were expanded in thyroid at above 0.001 frequency, and most also appeared in blood. Classification of ophthalmopathy versus stable hyperthyroidism by a 13-signature model yielded approximately 90% sensitivity and 75% to 84% specificity.

The receptor comes from a woman in her forties or fifties with Graves' ophthalmopathy. This sequence joins TRBV7-8 and TRBJ1-1; TRBD1 matches 7 bases. Material: peripheral blood. This CDR3 is CASSRQAGTVNTEAFF. The CDR3 DNA is TGTGCCAGCAGTCGACAGGCCGGGACAGTGAACACTGAAGCTTTCTTT. The complete variable domain, with remaining parts taken from reference TRBV7-8 and TRBJ1-1, reads GAGVSQSPRYKVAKRGQDVALRCDPISGHVSLFWYQQALGQGPEFLTYFQNEAQLDKSGLPSDRFFAERPEGSVSTLKIQRTQQEDSAVYLCASSRQAGTVNTEAFFGQGTRLTVV.